These 27 T cell receptor beta chains were all obtained from the same sample, sequenced in a study of OX40 agonist ivuxolimab in advanced cancers. Data came from immunoSEQ multiplex PCR; TCRdb stores just in-frame clones and leaves some out. This table holds roughly 59,000 clones, 81% found once. This sample comprised CD4+ or CD8+ T cells sorted from blood, obtained in a trial of the OX40 agonist ivuxolimab. The source is an adult with an advanced solid tumor such as melanoma, head and neck, liver or kidney cancer.

This clone came up a few times. The rearrangement joins TRBV23-1 to TRBJ1-2, with no clear D. TRBV23-1 is identified as an open reading frame with a role that is uncertain. The length of the CDR3 is 12 residues. Trimming left V 4 bases short and J 5 bases short, with 8 bases between. CDR3 bases: TGCGCCAGCAGTCCCCAAGTATATGGCTACACCTTC. It yields the protein CASSPQVYGYTF.

The chain has TRBV6-1 and TRBJ1-6; 8 bases agree with TRBD1. V was pared by 6 bases and J by 6 bases, with 1 base of the junction left unmatched. The CDR3 loop spans 13 amino acids. Germline CDR1 and CDR2: MNHNS and SASEGT. CDR3 bases: TGTGCCAGCAGGGGACAGGCTAATTCACCCCTCCACTTT. Translated: CASRGQANSPLHF.

V and J are TRBV5-1 and TRBJ1-1; tentative D call: TRBD1 (5 bases). The CDR3 sequence is 17 residues long. CDR1 is SGHRS, CDR2 YFSETQ, per germline. The ends were cut back, 0 bases at V and 2 bases at J, with 17 bases in the middle. The CDR3 sequence is CASSLGVGVTANTEAFF. The DNA of the CDR3 is TGCGCCAGCAGCTTGGGGGTTGGGGTGACAGCTAACACTGAAGCTTTCTTT.

The chain's CDR3 is CASRIGDMGSNQPQHF. Written as DNA, the CDR3 is TGTGCCAGCAGGATAGGTGATATGGGGAGCAATCAGCCCCAGCATTTT. The chain carries TRBV5-5 and TRBJ1-5, with D unclear. This CDR3 comprises 16 residues. The germline CDR1 and CDR2 sequences are SGHKS and YYEKEE (reference sequence). Trimming cost V 5 bases and J 1 base, with 16 bases left between them.

The CDR3 nucleotides are TGCGCCAGCAGCTACGGACAGGGCCAGCCCCAGCATTTT. It specifies CASSYGQGQPQHF. The rearrangement joins TRBV5-1 to TRBJ1-5; 8 bases match TRBD1. Germline V gene data show CDR1 as SGHRS and CDR2 as YFSETQ. CDR3 length: 13 residues. Trimming removed 3 bases from V and 7 bases from J; junction bases left unmatched: 3.

The chain employs TRBV25-1 and TRBJ2-1, with 7 bases fitting TRBD2. The germline gives CDR1 MGHDK, CDR2 SYGVNS. Unmatched junction bases numbered 11, after V lost 7 bases and J lost 5 bases. The length of the CDR3 is 15 residues. The CDR3, as DNA: TGTGCCAGCAACAAAAGGGAGGGGATCCACAATGAGCAGTTCTTC. Encoded protein: CASNKREGIHNEQFF.

The chain is built from TRBV9 and TRBJ2-2; maybe TRBD2 (5 bases). CDR1 SGDLS and CDR2 YYNGEE come from the germline V gene. The CDR3 sequence is 17 residues long. The ends were cut back, 0 bases at V and 5 bases at J, with 17 bases in the middle. CDR3 bases: TGTGCCAGCAGCGTAGTTTCCCTAGCCGGAAAGACCGGGGAGCTGTTTTTT. This gives the protein CASSVVSLAGKTGELFF.

This rearrangement joins TRBV5-4 to TRBJ2-3; TRBD1 matches 7 bases. This CDR3 comprises 14 residues. CDR1 SGHNT and CDR2 YYREEE come from the germline V gene (reference sequence). Trimming removed 6 bases from V and 2 bases from J; junction bases left unmatched: 6. CDR3 amino acids: CASTRDRTTDTQYF. The CDR3 DNA follows: TGTGCCAGCACCCGGGACAGAACCACAGATACGCAGTATTTT.

The rearrangement uses TRBV7-2 and TRBJ1-1, with D uncertain. With 5 bases removed from V and 6 bases from J, the gap between germline ends came to 16 bases. This CDR3 has 14 residues. Looked up from germline, CDR1 is SGHTA and CDR2 is FQGNSA. The CDR3 region is CASSHDLGRAEAFF. DNA for the CDR3: TGTGCCAGCAGCCACGACTTAGGGCGGGCTGAAGCTTTCTTT.

This clone was counted a few times. The genes are TRBV7-9 and TRBJ2-3, with D perhaps matching TRBD1 or TRBD2 (6 bases each). CDR1 is SEHNR and CDR2 is FQNEAQ in the germline V gene (reference sequence). CDR3 length: 15 residues. The V end was cut by 8 bases, the J end by 5 bases, with 20 bases between. The CDR3 sequence is CASSSGGPRGDTQYF. Here the CDR3 DNA reads TGTGCCAGCTCCTCCGGGGGCCCGCGAGGAGATACGCAGTATTTT.

The chain couples TRBV14 to TRBJ1-3; D uncertain. In germline, CDR1 is SGHDN, CDR2 FVKESK. Trimming pared 1 base from V and 6 bases from J, leaving 7 bases between. The CDR3 consists of 13 residues. CDR3 nucleotides: TGTGCCAGCAGCCAAGTCGGGGAAAACACCATATATTTT. As protein: CASSQVGENTIYF.

This chain links TRBV5-1 with TRBJ1-2; 9 nucleotides agree with TRBD1. This CDR3 has 14 amino acids. Germline CDR1 and CDR2: SGHRS and YFSETQ. Trimming at V came to 4 bases and at J to 0 bases, leaving 1 base not matched to a gene. The CDR3 reads CASSDRGSNYGYTF. The DNA for the CDR3 is TGCGCCAGCAGCGACAGGGGGTCTAACTATGGCTACACCTTC.

V and J are TRBV2 and TRBJ1-5; no definite D call. Trimming removed 7 bases at V and 5 bases at J, with 15 bases between. Germline-derived CDR1 and CDR2 are SNHLY and FYNNEI. The length of the CDR3 is 14 residues. The DNA of the CDR3 is TGTGCCAGCATCGACCGGGAAGGATATCAGCCCCAGCATTTT. This encodes CASIDREGYQPQHF.

The chain combines TRBV19 with TRBJ2-3; 7 bases line up with TRBD2. The V gene end was trimmed by 2 bases and the J gene end by 8 bases; junction bases not matched to a gene: 7. The germline gives CDR1 LNHDA, CDR2 SQIVND (reference sequence). This CDR3 contains 14 residues. The CDR3 loop reads CASSISGVGGTQYF. The DNA for the CDR3 is TGTGCCAGTAGTATAAGCGGGGTTGGTGGTACGCAGTATTTT.

The V gene is TRBV6-5, the J gene TRBJ1-2, with a tentative D call TRBD1 (5 bases). This CDR3 contains 13 residues. Deletions cut 5 bases from V and 4 bases from J, with 11 bases between. CDR1 and CDR2 from the germline V gene are MNHEY and SVGAGI. CDR3 region: CASSETRGYGYTF. Here the CDR3 DNA reads TGTGCCAGCAGTGAGACGAGGGGCTATGGCTACACCTTC.

The chain has TRBV5-6 and TRBJ1-6, with no clear D. In germline, CDR1 is SGHDT, CDR2 YYEEEE. This CDR3 has 15 residues. The V and J ends lost 2 bases and 10 bases respectively, with 16 bases between them. The chain's CDR3 is CASSLTRGPYSPLHF. CDR3 coding DNA: TGTGCCAGCAGCTTAACTCGGGGTCCCTACTCACCCCTCCACTTT.

The chain is built from TRBV5-4 and TRBJ2-5, with D perhaps matching TRBD1 (8 bases). The germline V and J ends were trimmed by 4 bases and 11 bases, with 18 bases remaining between them. In germline, CDR1 is SGHNT, CDR2 YYREEE (reference sequence). CDR3 size: 13 residues. In DNA, the CDR3 is TGTGCCAGCAGCCAGGGACAGGTGCGGGAGCAGTACTTC. It codes for CASSQGQVREQYF.

This clone appeared once. The chain employs TRBV2 and TRBJ2-1; 13 nucleotides align to TRBD2. This CDR3 contains 15 residues. Germline lookup yields CDR1 SNHLY and CDR2 FYNNEI. With 6 bases clipped from V and 6 bases from J, the junction kept 5 bases outside the gene matches. DNA for the CDR3: TGTGCCAGCAGAGTCGGGACTAGCGGGGTCAATGAGCAGTTCTTC. It codes for CASRVGTSGVNEQFF.

This chain uses TRBV29-1 with TRBJ2-5, with D hard to call. V was clipped by 4 bases and J by 4 bases, with 10 bases between them. CDR1 is SQVTM, CDR2 ANQGSEA, per germline. CDR3 length equals 12 residues. The CDR3 DNA sequence: TGCAGCGTTGTAGTGTCGGGAGAGACCCAGTACTTC. Translation gives CSVVVSGETQYF.

The chain links TRBV7-2 to TRBJ2-5, with 7 nucleotides matching TRBD1. CDR3 length: 16 residues. V shed 6 bases and J 2 bases; nucleotides not matched to a gene: 12. The germline V gene has CDR1 SGHTA and CDR2 FQGNSA. CDR3 DNA: TGTGCCAGCAGTGAACCGGGACAGCCACGACAAGAGACCCAGTACTTC. Residues: CASSEPGQPRQETQYF.

The genes are TRBV6-6 and TRBJ2-3; D remains unclear. CDR1 is MNHNY and CDR2 is SVGAGI in the germline V gene (reference sequence). Trimming pared 7 bases from V and 3 bases from J, leaving 11 bases between. There are 13 residues in the CDR3. CDR3 loop: CASNLGGTDTQYF. As DNA, the CDR3 is TGTGCCAGCAACTTAGGCGGAACAGATACGCAGTATTTT.

The CDR3 here is CASSAGIVRTEAFF. CDR3 DNA: TGTGCCAGCAGTGCAGGGATTGTAAGGACTGAAGCTTTCTTT. The chain employs TRBV2 and TRBJ1-1; D is perhaps TRBD1 (5 bases). Germline V gene data show CDR1 as SNHLY and CDR2 as FYNNEI. This CDR3 spans 14 amino acids. The V gene lost 4 bases and the J gene lost 5 bases, with 14 bases spanning the gap. The full variable domain, rest sourced from reference TRBV2 and TRBJ1-1, is EPEVTQTPSHQVTQMGQEVILRCVPISNHLYFYWYRQILGQKVEFLVSFYNNEISEKSEIFDDQFSVERPDGSNFTLKIRSTKLEDSAMYFCASSAGIVRTEAFFGQGTRLTVV.

This chain connects TRBV6-5 to TRBJ1-2, with a tentative D call TRBD1 (5 bases). This CDR3 is 15 amino acids long. V was pared by 5 bases and J by 4 bases, with 17 bases between. Germline CDR1 MNHEY, CDR2 SVGAGI. CDR3 sequence reads: CASSPTALNPYGYTF. CDR3 in DNA: TGTGCCAGCAGTCCGACAGCCTTAAATCCCTATGGCTACACCTTC.

The genes are TRBV5-1 and TRBJ2-1, with D tentatively TRBD1 (5 bases). The V end was cut by 5 bases, the J end by 0 bases, with 12 bases between. In germline, CDR1 is SGHRS, CDR2 YFSETQ. There are 15 residues in the CDR3. CDR3: CASRPIGDSYNEQFF. The DNA of the CDR3 is TGCGCCAGCAGGCCCATAGGGGACTCCTACAATGAGCAGTTCTTC.

This clone was detected only once. The V gene is TRBV7-7, the J gene TRBJ2-3, with TRBD2 identical over 16 bases. V lost 5 bases, J lost 4 bases, and 6 bases stayed unmatched. Germline V gives CDR1 SSHAT, CDR2 FNYEAQ (reference sequence). This CDR3 spans 17 amino acids. The CDR3 DNA reads TGTGCCAGCAGCCCTAGTGGGACTAGCGGGGGGGCAGATACGCAGTATTTT. It is translated as CASSPSGTSGGADTQYF.

J is TRBJ1-1 and V is TRBV6-4, with D perhaps matching TRBD1 (6 bases). V lost 5 bases to trimming and J lost 4 bases, with 11 bases between them. CDR1 and CDR2 from the germline V gene are MRHNA and SNTAGT. The CDR3 is 13 amino acids. The CDR3 loop reads CASSWTEGTEAFF. In DNA form, the CDR3 reads TGTGCCAGCAGTTGGACAGAAGGCACTGAAGCTTTCTTT.

The chain links TRBV7-2 to TRBJ2-2; TRBD1 matches at 10 bases. The V gene's germline CDR1 is SGHTA and CDR2 FQGNSA. This CDR3 contains 14 residues. Germline trimming cut 5 bases from V and 8 bases from J; bases unmatched to any gene: 5. CDR3 nucleotides: TGTGCCAGCAGCCTAGACAGGGGGCCGGGGGAGCTGTTTTTT. It translates to CASSLDRGPGELFF.